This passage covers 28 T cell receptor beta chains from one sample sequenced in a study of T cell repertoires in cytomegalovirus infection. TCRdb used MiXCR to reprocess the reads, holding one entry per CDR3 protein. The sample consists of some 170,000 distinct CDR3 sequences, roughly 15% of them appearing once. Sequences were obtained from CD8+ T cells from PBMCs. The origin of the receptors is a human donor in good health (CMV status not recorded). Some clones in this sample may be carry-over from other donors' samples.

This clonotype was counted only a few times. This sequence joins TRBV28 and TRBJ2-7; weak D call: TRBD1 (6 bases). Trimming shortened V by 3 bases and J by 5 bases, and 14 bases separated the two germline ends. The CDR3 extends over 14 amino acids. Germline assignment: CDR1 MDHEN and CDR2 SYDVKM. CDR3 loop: CASSFRQDRNEQYF. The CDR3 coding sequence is TGTGCCAGCAGTTTCAGACAGGATAGGAACGAGCAGTACTTC.

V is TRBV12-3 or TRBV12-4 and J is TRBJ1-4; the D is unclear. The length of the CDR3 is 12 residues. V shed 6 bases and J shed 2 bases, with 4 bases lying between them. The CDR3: CASRGTNEKLFF. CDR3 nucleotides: TGTGCCAGCAGGGGGACTAATGAAAAACTGTTTTTT.

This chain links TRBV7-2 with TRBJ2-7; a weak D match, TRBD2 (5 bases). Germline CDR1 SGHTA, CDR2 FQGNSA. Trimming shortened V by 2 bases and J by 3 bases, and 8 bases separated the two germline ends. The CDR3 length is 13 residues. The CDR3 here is CASSLFGGYEQYF. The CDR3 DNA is TGTGCCAGCAGCTTATTCGGAGGCTACGAGCAGTACTTC.

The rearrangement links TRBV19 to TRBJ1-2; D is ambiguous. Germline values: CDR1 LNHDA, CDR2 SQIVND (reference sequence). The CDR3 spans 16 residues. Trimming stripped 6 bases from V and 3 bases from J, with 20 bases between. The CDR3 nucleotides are TGTGCCAGTAGGCCTCGGCAACGAAGTCTAGACTATGGCTACACCTTC. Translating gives CASRPRQRSLDYGYTF.

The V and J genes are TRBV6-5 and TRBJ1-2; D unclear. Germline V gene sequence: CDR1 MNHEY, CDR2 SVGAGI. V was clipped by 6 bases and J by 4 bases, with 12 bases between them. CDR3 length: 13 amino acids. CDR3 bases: TGTGCCAGCAGCTCCCGGGTAATCTATGGCTACACCTTC. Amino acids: CASSSRVIYGYTF.

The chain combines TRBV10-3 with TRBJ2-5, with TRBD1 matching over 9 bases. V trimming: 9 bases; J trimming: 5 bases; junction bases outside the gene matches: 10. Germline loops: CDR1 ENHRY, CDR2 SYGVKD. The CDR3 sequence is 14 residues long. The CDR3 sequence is CAISWDRAVETQYF. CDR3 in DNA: TGTGCCATTTCATGGGACAGGGCGGTGGAGACCCAGTACTTC.

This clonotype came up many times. CDR3 loop: CASSLAPGGTDTQYF. The CDR3 DNA is TGTGCCAGCAGCTTAGCGCCAGGGGGCACAGATACGCAGTATTTT. The genes are TRBV7-2 and TRBJ2-3; perhaps TRBD1 as D (6 bases). The CDR3 contains 15 residues. Per the germline V gene, CDR1 is SGHTA and CDR2 is FQGNSA. The V end lost 0 bases, the J end lost 1 base, and 8 bases lay between the germline ends.

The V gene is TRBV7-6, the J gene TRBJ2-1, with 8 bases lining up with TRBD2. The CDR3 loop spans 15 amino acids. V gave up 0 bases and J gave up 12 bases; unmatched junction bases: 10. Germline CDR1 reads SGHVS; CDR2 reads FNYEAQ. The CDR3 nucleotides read TGTGCCAGCAGCTTAGCGGGGAGTCGCGGGGGGTTGCAGTTCTTC. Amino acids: CASSLAGSRGGLQFF.

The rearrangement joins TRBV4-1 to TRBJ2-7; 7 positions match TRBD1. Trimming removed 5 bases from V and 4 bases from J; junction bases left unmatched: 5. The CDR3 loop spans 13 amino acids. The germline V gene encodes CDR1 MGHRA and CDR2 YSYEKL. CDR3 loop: CASSVGRGYEQYF. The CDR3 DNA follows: TGCGCCAGCAGCGTGGGCAGGGGGTACGAGCAGTACTTC.

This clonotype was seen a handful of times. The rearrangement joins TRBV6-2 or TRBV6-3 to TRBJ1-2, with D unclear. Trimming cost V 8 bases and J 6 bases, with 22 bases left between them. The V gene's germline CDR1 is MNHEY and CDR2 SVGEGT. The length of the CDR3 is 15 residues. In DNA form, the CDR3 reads TGTGCCAGCCTTTTTATTCCGGGAGGACGCGATGGCTACACCTTC. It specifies CASLFIPGGRDGYTF.

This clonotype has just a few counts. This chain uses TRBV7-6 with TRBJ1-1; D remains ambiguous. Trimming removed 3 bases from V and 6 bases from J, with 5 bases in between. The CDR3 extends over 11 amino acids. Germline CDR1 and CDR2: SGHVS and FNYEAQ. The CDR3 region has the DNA TGTGCCAGCAGCTTCAGACCTGAAGCTTTCTTT. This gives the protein CASSFRPEAFF.

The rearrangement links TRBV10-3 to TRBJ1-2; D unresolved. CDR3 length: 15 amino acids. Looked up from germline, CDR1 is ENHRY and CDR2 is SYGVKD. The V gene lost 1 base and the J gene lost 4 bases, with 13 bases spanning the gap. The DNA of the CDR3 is TGTGCCATCAGTGAGTTGGCATCCGGGCCCTATGGCTACACCTTC. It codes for CAISELASGPYGYTF.

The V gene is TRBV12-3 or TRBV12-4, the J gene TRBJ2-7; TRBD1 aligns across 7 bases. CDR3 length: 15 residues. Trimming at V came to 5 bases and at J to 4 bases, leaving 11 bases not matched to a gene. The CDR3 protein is CASSPTGTAYYEQYF. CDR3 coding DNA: TGTGCCAGCAGTCCAACCGGGACAGCTTATTACGAGCAGTACTTC.

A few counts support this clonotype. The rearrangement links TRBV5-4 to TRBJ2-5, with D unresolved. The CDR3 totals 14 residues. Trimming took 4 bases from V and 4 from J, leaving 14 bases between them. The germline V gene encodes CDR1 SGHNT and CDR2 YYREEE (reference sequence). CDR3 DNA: TGTGCCAGCAGCCCCCTAGATAATAGAGAGACCCAGTACTTC. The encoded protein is CASSPLDNRETQYF.

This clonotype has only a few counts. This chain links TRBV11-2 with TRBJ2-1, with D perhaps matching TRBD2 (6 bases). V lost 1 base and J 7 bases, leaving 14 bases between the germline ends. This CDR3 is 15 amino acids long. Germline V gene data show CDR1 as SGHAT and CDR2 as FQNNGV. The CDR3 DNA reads TGTGCCAGCAGCTTAGCCACTAGCACGGGGAATGAGCAGTTCTTC. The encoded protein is CASSLATSTGNEQFF.

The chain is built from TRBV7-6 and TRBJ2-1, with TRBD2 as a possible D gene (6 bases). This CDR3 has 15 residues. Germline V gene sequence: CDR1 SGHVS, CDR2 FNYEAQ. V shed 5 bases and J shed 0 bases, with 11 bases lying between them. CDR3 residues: CASSLATSSYNEQFF. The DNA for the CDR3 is TGTGCCAGCAGCCTTGCGACTAGCTCCTACAATGAGCAGTTCTTC.

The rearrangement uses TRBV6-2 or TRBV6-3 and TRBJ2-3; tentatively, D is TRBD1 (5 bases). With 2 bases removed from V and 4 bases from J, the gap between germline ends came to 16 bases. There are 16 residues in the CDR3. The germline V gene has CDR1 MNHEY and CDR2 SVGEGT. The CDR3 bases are TGTGCCAGCAGTTACGGGGCCGAGACCCACGCAGATACGCAGTATTTT. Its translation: CASSYGAETHADTQYF.

This CDR3 is CASSLGDWVEQFF. CDR3 in DNA: TGTGCCAGCAGCCTGGGGGATTGGGTTGAGCAGTTCTTC. The V gene is TRBV7-6, the J gene TRBJ2-1; D is perhaps TRBD1 or TRBD2 (5 bases each). The CDR3 length is 13 residues. Trimming took 5 bases from V and 9 from J, leaving 14 bases between them. Germline V gives CDR1 SGHVS, CDR2 FNYEAQ.

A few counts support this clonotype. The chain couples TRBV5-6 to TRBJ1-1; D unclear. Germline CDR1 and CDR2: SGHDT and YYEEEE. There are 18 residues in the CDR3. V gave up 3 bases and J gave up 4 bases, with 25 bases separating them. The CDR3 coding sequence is TGTGCCAGCAGCTCGCAAAGGAACAGAGAACTAATCCCCACTGAAGCTTTCTTT. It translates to CASSSQRNRELIPTEAFF.

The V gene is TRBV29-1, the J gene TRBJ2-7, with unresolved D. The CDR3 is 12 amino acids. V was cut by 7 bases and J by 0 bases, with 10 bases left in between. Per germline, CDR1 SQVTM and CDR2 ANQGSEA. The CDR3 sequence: CSAMYLSYEQYF. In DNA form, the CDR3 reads TGCAGCGCCATGTACCTCTCCTACGAGCAGTACTTC.

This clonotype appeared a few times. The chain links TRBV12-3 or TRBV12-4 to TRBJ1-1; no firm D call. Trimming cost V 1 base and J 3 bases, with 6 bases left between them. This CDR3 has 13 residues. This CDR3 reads CASSLGSYTEAFF. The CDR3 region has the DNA TGTGCCAGCAGTTTAGGCAGTTACACTGAAGCTTTCTTT.

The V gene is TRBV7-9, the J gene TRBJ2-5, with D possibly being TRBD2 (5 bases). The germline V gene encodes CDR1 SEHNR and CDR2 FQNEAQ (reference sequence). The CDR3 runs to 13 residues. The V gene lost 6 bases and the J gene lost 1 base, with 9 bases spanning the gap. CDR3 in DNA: TGTGCCAGCAGGGGCGGGTTCCAAGAGACCCAGTACTTC. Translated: CASRGGFQETQYF.

DNA for the CDR3: TGTGCCAGCAGTTACTCGAAGGGCCCGAACTCCTACGAGCAGTACTTC. It specifies CASSYSKGPNSYEQYF. The chain uses TRBV6-2 or TRBV6-3 and TRBJ2-7; no definite D call. Per the germline V gene, CDR1 is MNHEY and CDR2 is SVGEGT. The V gene lost 0 bases and the J gene lost 0 bases, with 12 bases spanning the gap. There are 16 residues in the CDR3.

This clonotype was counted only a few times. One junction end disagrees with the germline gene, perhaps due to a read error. The CDR3 DNA is TGTGCCAGTGGGTCCGTGGACTTC. As protein: CASGSVDF. The chain employs TRBV6-1 and TRBJ2-5; D unclear. Germline assignment: CDR1 MNHNS and CDR2 SASEGT. The CDR3 is 8 amino acids.

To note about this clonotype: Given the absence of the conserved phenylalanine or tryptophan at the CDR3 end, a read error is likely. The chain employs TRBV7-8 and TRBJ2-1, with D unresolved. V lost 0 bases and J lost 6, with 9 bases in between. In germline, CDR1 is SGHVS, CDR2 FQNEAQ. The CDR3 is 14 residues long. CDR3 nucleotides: TGTGCCAGCAGCTTAGCGCGAGTGATCAATGAGCAGTTCTTA. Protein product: CASSLARVINEQFL.

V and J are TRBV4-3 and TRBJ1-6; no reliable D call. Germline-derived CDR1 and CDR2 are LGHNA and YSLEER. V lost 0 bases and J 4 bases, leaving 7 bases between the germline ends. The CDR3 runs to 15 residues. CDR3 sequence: CASSQDDDYNSPLHF. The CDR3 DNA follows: TGCGCCAGCAGCCAAGATGATGATTATAATTCACCCCTCCACTTT.

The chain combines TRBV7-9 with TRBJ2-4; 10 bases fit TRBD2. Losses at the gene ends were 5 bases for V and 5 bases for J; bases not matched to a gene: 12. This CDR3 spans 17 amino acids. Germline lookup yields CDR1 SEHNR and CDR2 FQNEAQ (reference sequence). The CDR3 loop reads CASSDRSSSGGQNIQYF. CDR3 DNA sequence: TGTGCCAGCAGCGATAGATCATCTAGCGGGGGCCAAAACATTCAGTACTTC.

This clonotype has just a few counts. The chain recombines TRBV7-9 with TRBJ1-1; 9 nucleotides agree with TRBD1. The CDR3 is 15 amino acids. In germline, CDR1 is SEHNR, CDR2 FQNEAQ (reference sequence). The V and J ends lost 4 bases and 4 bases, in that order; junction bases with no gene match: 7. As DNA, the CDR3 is TGTGCCAGCAGCTCCGGACAGGGGATAGGCACTGAAGCTTTCTTT. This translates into CASSSGQGIGTEAFF.